These T cell receptor beta chains were read from a single sample in a study of cytomegalovirus exposure and HLA in healthy donors. Clones were read by immunoSEQ multiplex PCR, and TCRdb kept only the in-frame ones, dropping some. Found here are approximately 200,000 clones, approximately 83% of them singletons; the top ten hold approximately 1.5%. The sequenced sample consisted of PBMCs. These receptor sequences come from a girl under 18 in good health and CMV-seronegative. The CDR3 runs from the conserved cysteine through the conserved F or W. The D gene is left open where the match is weak. Not all rows give a size; the values are once, few, many and, for expanded clones, a class.

TRBJ2-5	12	.	TRBV9	.	CASSPRGETQYF	TGTGCCAGCAGTCCTCGCGGGGAGACCCAGTACTTC
TRBJ1-3	14	TRBD1	TRBV19	.	CASSDRGFGNTIYF	TGTGCCAGCTCGGACAGGGGATTTGGAAACACCATATATTTT
TRBJ2-7	17	.	TRBV15	.	CATSRDLRFAGSDEQYF	TGTGCCACCAGCAGAGATCTAAGGTTTGCAGGGTCCGACGAGCAGTACTTC
TRBJ1-2	18	.	TRBV27	.	CASSLFFRAGESVYGYTF	TGTGCCAGCAGTTTATTTTTCAGGGCAGGGGAAAGCGTCTATGGCTACACCTTC
TRBJ1-1	15	.	TRBV2	.	CASTPLQGSNTEAFF	TGTGCCAGCACCCCCCTCCAGGGGAGCAACACTGAAGCTTTCTTT
TRBJ2-1	14	.	TRBV2	.	CASRYLPAGNEQFF	TGTGCCAGCAGGTACCTCCCAGCGGGCAATGAGCAGTTCTTC
TRBJ2-7	13	TRBD1	TRBV2	.	CATNRGAPYEQYF	TGTGCCACCAACAGGGGGGCTCCCTACGAGCAGTACTTC
TRBJ2-7	13	TRBD1	TRBV28	.	CASSSAGGYEQYF	TGTGCCAGCAGTTCTGCAGGGGGCTACGAGCAGTACTTC
TRBJ2-3	15	.	TRBV6-1	.	CASSEYSTSTDTQYF	TGTGCCAGCAGTGAATACAGTACTAGCACAGATACGCAGTATTTT
TRBJ2-7	13	.	TRBV28	.	CASRRTDSYEQYF	TGTGCCAGCAGGCGAACAGATTCCTACGAGCAGTACTTC
TRBJ2-3	15	.	TRBV5-1	once	CASSYSTSSTDTQYF	TGCGCCAGCAGTTACAGTACTAGTAGCACAGATACGCAGTATTTT
TRBJ1-2	11	.	TRBV2	once	CASSSLFGYTF	TGTGCCAGCAGTTCCCTTTTTGGCTACACCTTC
TRBJ2-4	20	TRBD1	TRBV7-6	.	CASSHTQGSFICIAKNIQYF	TGTGCCAGCAGCCACACACAGGGGAGTTTCATTTGCATTGCCAAAAACATTCAGTACTTC
TRBJ2-5	12	.	TRBV14	.	CASRERRETQYF	TGTGCCAGCAGGGAAAGGAGGGAGACCCAGTACTTC
TRBJ1-6	12	.	TRBV15	few	CATSRGESPLHF	TGTGCCACCAGCCGAGGGGAGTCACCCCTCCACTTT
TRBJ2-7	12	.	TRBV9	.	CASRFPAGEQYF	TGTGCCAGCAGGTTCCCGGCGGGAGAGCAGTACTTC
TRBJ2-7	18	TRBD2	TRBV4-2	.	CASSQFAGTSGRVNEQYF	TGTGCCAGCAGCCAATTCGCCGGGACTAGCGGGAGAGTGAACGAGCAGTACTTC
TRBJ2-3	16	TRBD2	TRBV7-9	.	CASSPRLAGSTDTQYF	TGTGCCAGCAGCCCAAGACTAGCGGGCTCCACAGATACGCAGTATTTT
TRBJ2-1	13	TRBD2	TRBV19	.	CATSSGSRNEQFF	TGTGCCACTTCTAGCGGGAGTAGGAATGAGCAGTTCTTC
TRBJ1-1	14	.	TRBV5-1	.	CASTKEGRNTEAFF	TGCGCCAGCACTAAAGAGGGCAGGAACACTGAAGCTTTCTTT
TRBJ2-2	14	.	TRBV6-6	.	CASSYIIVTGELFF	TGTGCCAGCAGTTACATAATAGTCACCGGGGAGCTGTTTTTT
TRBJ1-1	14	.	TRBV6-5	.	CASRLQGSITEAFF	TGTGCCAGCAGACTACAGGGAAGCATTACTGAAGCTTTCTTT
TRBJ2-3	15	TRBD2	TRBV9	.	CASSGTSGGTDTQYF	TGTGCCAGCAGCGGAACTAGCGGGGGGACAGATACGCAGTATTTT
TRBJ1-4	17	.	TRBV27	.	CASSSQGNGKTNEKLFF	TGTGCCAGCAGTTCACAGGGAAATGGGAAGACTAATGAAAAACTGTTTTTT
TRBJ1-4	14	.	TRBV18	.	CASSHPATNEKLFF	TGTGCCAGCTCACATCCTGCAACTAATGAAAAACTGTTTTTT
TRBJ2-7	14	TRBD1	TRBV18	.	CASSGTGGTYEQYF	TGTGCCAGCTCAGGGACAGGAGGGACCTACGAGCAGTACTTC
TRBJ2-7	15	TRBD1	TRBV6-5	.	CASSSLDRVLNEQYF	TGTGCCAGCAGTTCTTTGGACAGGGTTCTGAACGAGCAGTACTTC
TRBJ1-5	14	.	TRBV2	once	CASRRGGGNQPQHF	TGTGCCAGCAGACGAGGGGGGGGAAATCAGCCCCAGCATTTT
TRBJ2-5	15	.	TRBV21-1	.	CASSKERQDQETQYF	TGTGCCAGCAGCAAGGAGAGACAGGACCAAGAGACCCAGTACTTC
TRBJ2-1	14	TRBD2	TRBV30	.	CAWNPAGALHGQFF	TGTGCCTGGAATCCAGCGGGGGCCTTACATGGGCAGTTCTTC
TRBJ2-1	14	.	TRBV9	.	CASSVSGGLHEQFF	TGTGCCAGCAGCGTATCCGGCGGGTTACATGAGCAGTTCTTC
TRBJ1-3	17	TRBD1	TRBV7-2	.	CASSRRDRGLGGNTIYF	TGTGCCAGCAGCCGCCGGGACAGGGGTTTGGGGGGAAACACCATATATTTT
TRBJ2-1	15	TRBD2	TRBV19	.	CASSPEGLAGQGGFF	TGTGCCAGTAGTCCTGAGGGACTAGCGGGACAGGGGGGGTTCTTC
TRBJ1-2	15	.	TRBV2	.	CASSRKYRGNYGYTF	TGTGCCAGCAGTCGAAAGTATAGGGGGAACTATGGCTACACCTTC
TRBJ2-2	15	.	TRBV28	.	CASSLIGGGTGELFF	TGTGCCAGCAGTTTAATAGGGGGGGGCACCGGGGAGCTGTTTTTT
TRBJ1-1	14	TRBD1	TRBV7-8	.	CASSLRNRGTEAFF	TGTGCCAGCAGCCTACGTAACAGGGGTACCGAAGCTTTCTTT
TRBJ1-6	14	TRBD1	TRBV5-4	once	CASRRTGNESPLHF	TGTGCCAGCAGAAGGACAGGGAACGAATCACCCCTCCACTTT
TRBJ2-7	16	.	TRBV27	once	CASSLSQEIASYEQYF	TGTGCCAGCAGTTTATCACAGGAAATCGCCTCCTACGAGCAGTACTTC
TRBJ1-6	19	TRBD1	TRBV18	.	CASSPQSGGILALGSPLHF	TGTGCCAGCTCACCACAGTCAGGGGGAATTCTGGCCTTGGGCTCACCCCTCCACTTT
TRBJ2-1	15	TRBD2	TRBV6-5	.	CASSYRRGGRVEQFF	TGTGCCAGCAGTTACAGGCGGGGGGGCCGAGTTGAGCAGTTCTTC
TRBJ2-1	14	.	TRBV7-3	.	CASSLERANNEQFF	TGTGCCAGCAGCCTTGAGCGGGCCAACAATGAGCAGTTCTTC
TRBJ1-1	13	.	TRBV7-3	.	CASSLNGGTEAFF	TGTGCCAGCAGCTTAAACGGCGGTACTGAAGCTTTCTTT